The text below deals with one TCR beta chain. This record comes from a study of blood T cell repertoires in COVID-19. Study details: Whether acute or convalescent, the COVID-19 samples came from the United States, Italy and Spain. PBMCs, B-cell-depleted T cells, or T cells provided the cDNA or gDNA that made up the material.

V was pared by 5 bases and J by 8 bases, with 10 bases of the junction left unmatched. Germline CDR1 is PRHDT and CDR2 is FYEKMQ (reference sequence). This CDR3 is built from 15 residues. The assay was immunoSEQ multiplex PCR, and TCRdb's table has in-frame clones only and misses some. This table has 180,000 or so clones, 86% appearing once. J is TRBJ2-1 and V is TRBV13; 9 nucleotides agree with TRBD1. Input material: peripheral blood. The origin of this receptor is a woman older than 75 in a cohort sampled during active or convalescent COVID-19. CDR3 protein: CASSLDRGRGDEQFF. The CDR3 DNA sequence: TGTGCCAGCAGCCTGGACAGGGGTAGAGGTGATGAGCAGTTCTTC.